These 22 T cell receptor beta chains share one sample of origin, sequenced in a study of cytomegalovirus exposure and HLA in healthy donors. It was with 60 Vbeta and 13 Jbeta primers that the PCR ran. Clones were read by immunoSEQ multiplex PCR, and TCRdb kept only the in-frame ones, dropping some. The sample shows about 130,000 clones, 79% of them seen only once. Material for sequencing was PBMCs. The receptors shown here come from a male donor in good health and CMV-seronegative.

This sequence joins TRBV5-8 and TRBJ1-1; 9 bases map to TRBD1. CDR3 length: 15 amino acids. V trimming: 4 bases; J trimming: 3 bases; junction bases outside the gene matches: 7. Germline values: CDR1 SGHTS, CDR2 YDEGEE. CDR3 amino acids: CASSPQQGAYTEAFF. In nucleotides, the CDR3 is TGTGCCAGCAGCCCTCAACAGGGGGCATACACTGAAGCTTTCTTT.

The V call is TRBV7-3, the J call TRBJ2-3, with TRBD2 identical over 8 bases. The germline CDR1 and CDR2 sequences are SGHTA and FQGTGA. The CDR3 extends over 15 amino acids. V lost 1 base, J lost 6 bases, and 6 bases stayed unmatched. CDR3: CASSLKRGPSDTQYF. CDR3 in DNA: TGTGCCAGCAGCTTAAAGCGGGGGCCCTCCGATACGCAGTATTTT. Based on the CDR3 plus reference TRBV7-3 and TRBJ2-3, the full variable domain is GAGVSQTPSNKVTEKGKYVELRCDPISGHTALYWYRQSLGQGPEFLIYFQGTGAADDSGLPNDRFFAVRPEGSVSTLKIQRTERGDSAVYLCASSLKRGPSDTQYFGPGTRLTVL.

The DNA for the CDR3 is TGTGCCAGCAGCGTCGGGGGGCCCGGCAATCAGCCCCAGCATTTT. Amino acid sequence: CASSVGGPGNQPQHF. J is TRBJ1-5 and V is TRBV9, with a possible D match to TRBD1 (6 bases). The CDR3 sequence is 15 residues long. CDR1 is SGDLS and CDR2 is YYNGEE in the germline V gene. With 2 bases removed from V and 2 bases from J, the gap between germline ends came to 11 bases.

In its sample, this clone was seen once. The V and J genes are TRBV7-6 and TRBJ2-1; TRBD1 is a possible D gene (6 bases). The CDR3 is 13 amino acids. CDR1 is SGHVS, CDR2 FNYEAQ, per germline. Deletions cut 6 bases from V and 6 bases from J, with 12 bases between. The CDR3 is CASSRGRGNEQFF. The CDR3 DNA reads TGTGCCAGCAGTCGGGGCAGGGGCAATGAGCAGTTCTTC.

This clone was observed a few times. Mismatch with germline at one junction end may stem from a read error. The CDR3, as DNA: TGCAGCGCCGACGGACAGCCCCTCAGTCATTTT. Protein product: CSADGQPLSHF. The V and J genes are TRBV29-1 and TRBJ2-3; D possibly corresponds to TRBD1 (6 bases). The germline V gene has CDR1 SQVTM and CDR2 ANQGSEA. The CDR3 spans 11 residues.

This clone appeared once. This chain joins TRBV2 and TRBJ2-7; 12 positions match TRBD2. With 2 bases clipped from V and 6 bases from J, the junction kept 8 bases outside the gene matches. The CDR3 totals 16 residues. Per germline, CDR1 SNHLY and CDR2 FYNNEI. The CDR3 bases are TGTGCCAGCAGTGAAAGTCTAGCGGGGGGGCCGGTCGAGCAGTACTTC. Amino acids: CASSESLAGGPVEQYF.

The V call is TRBV30, the J call TRBJ1-5; the D gene is possibly TRBD1 (5 bases). The CDR3 is made up of 12 amino acids. The V gene lost 3 bases and the J gene lost 6 bases, with 9 bases spanning the gap. The germline gives CDR1 GTSNPN, CDR2 SVGIG (reference sequence). In DNA, the CDR3 is TGTGCCTGGAGGGGGGAGGCTCAGCCCCAGCATTTT. This codes for CAWRGEAQPQHF.

This clone has only a few counts. The CDR3 region is CASSVGQINEKLFF. CDR3 sequence (DNA): TGTGCCAGCAGTGTCGGACAGATAAATGAAAAACTGTTTTTT. This rearrangement joins TRBV6-1 to TRBJ1-4, with a weak D call TRBD1 (6 bases). Germline V gene lookup returns CDR1 MNHNS and CDR2 SASEGT. Deletions cut 4 bases from V and 5 bases from J, with 11 bases between. CDR3 length: 14 amino acids.

This rearrangement joins TRBV6-4 to TRBJ2-3; 10 bases line up with TRBD2. In germline, CDR1 is MRHNA, CDR2 SNTAGT. CDR3 size: 16 residues. Trimming cost V 5 bases and J 4 bases; bases outside gene matches: 9. CDR3 amino acids: CASSPSGGAGPDTQYF. In nucleotides, the CDR3 is TGTGCCAGCAGTCCCAGCGGGGGGGCCGGGCCAGATACGCAGTATTTT.

This chain joins TRBV27 and TRBJ2-7, with D uncertain. Trimming removed 1 base from V and 1 base from J, with 8 bases in between. Germline V gives CDR1 MNHEY, CDR2 SMNVEV (reference sequence). CDR3 size: 14 residues. The CDR3 loop is CASSLFFGSYEQYF. CDR3 coding DNA: TGTGCCAGCAGTTTATTTTTCGGGTCCTACGAGCAGTACTTC.

The J gene is TRBJ2-3, the V gene TRBV7-2; 9 bases are shared with TRBD2. CDR1 SGHTA and CDR2 FQGNSA come from the germline V gene. There are 15 residues in the CDR3. V was pared by 5 bases and J by 6 bases, with 9 bases of the junction left unmatched. Here the CDR3 reads CASSPDLAGGDTQYF. The CDR3 nucleotides read TGTGCCAGCAGCCCCGACTTGGCGGGGGGGGATACGCAGTATTTT.

V is TRBV4-3 and J is TRBJ2-7, with 7 bases aligning to TRBD1. Trimming cost V 0 bases and J 2 bases; bases outside gene matches: 4. Germline V CDR1 and CDR2: LGHNA, YSLEER. The CDR3 covers 15 residues. CDR3 protein: CASSQDGTAAYEQYF. CDR3 nucleotides: TGCGCCAGCAGCCAAGATGGGACAGCAGCCTACGAGCAGTACTTC.

CDR3 residues: CATRPDSTGRYNEQFF. The CDR3 region has the DNA TGTGCCACCAGACCGGACAGTACAGGGCGCTACAATGAGCAGTTCTTC. V gene TRBV15 combines with J gene TRBJ2-1, with a possible D match to TRBD1 (6 bases). V was clipped by 6 bases and J by 3 bases, with 18 bases between them. Germline V gene lookup returns CDR1 LNHNV and CDR2 YYDKDF (reference sequence). The CDR3 covers 16 residues.

The chain joins TRBV20-1 to TRBJ1-2, with a weak D call TRBD1 (6 bases). The CDR3 spans 11 residues. Germline CDR1 DFQATT, CDR2 SNEGSKA (reference sequence). V was trimmed by 7 bases and J by 8 bases, leaving 14 bases between them. CDR3 in DNA: TGCAGTGTAACAGGGACGAACGGCTACACCTTC. Protein product: CSVTGTNGYTF.

In its sample, this clone was seen once. The chain has TRBV30 and TRBJ1-6; no definite D call. V was pared by 1 base and J by 11 bases, with 15 bases between. This CDR3 is 14 amino acids long. CDR1 and CDR2 (germline): GTSNPN, SVGIG (reference sequence). The CDR3 loop is CAWSEGGVWAPLHF. The CDR3 nucleotides read TGTGCCTGGAGTGAGGGCGGGGTCTGGGCACCCCTCCACTTT.

The J gene is TRBJ2-1, the V gene TRBV7-2; 7 nucleotides agree with TRBD1. The CDR3 contains 14 residues. J was trimmed by 3 bases and V by 5 bases; bases with no gene match: 4. Per the germline V gene, CDR1 is SGHTA and CDR2 is FQGNSA. CDR3 sequence reads: CASSPTGSYNEQFF. The CDR3 coding sequence is TGTGCCAGCAGCCCGACAGGGAGCTACAATGAGCAGTTCTTC.

This clone was observed once. V and J are TRBV30 and TRBJ2-7; 7 nucleotides match TRBD1. Germline V gives CDR1 GTSNPN, CDR2 SVGIG (reference sequence). The CDR3 loop spans 13 amino acids. V shed 0 bases, J shed 5 bases, and the junction held 4 bases outside the gene matches. CDR3 amino acids: CAWSVGRGNEQYF. The CDR3 coding sequence is TGTGCCTGGAGTGTCGGCAGGGGGAACGAGCAGTACTTC.

V usage is TRBV2 and J usage is TRBJ1-4; 12 bases fit TRBD1. From germline, CDR1 is SNHLY and CDR2 FYNNEI. With V trimmed by 7 bases and J by 8 bases, 8 bases remained unmatched. This CDR3 has 15 amino acids. The CDR3 nucleotides read TGTGCCAGCAAGTGGGGACAGGGGGCAGGGGAAAAACTGTTTTTT. Protein sequence: CASKWGQGAGEKLFF.

The rearrangement links TRBV5-1 to TRBJ1-2; possible D gene TRBD1, 5 bases. The V gene lost 1 base and the J gene lost 9 bases, with 16 bases spanning the gap. The germline V gene has CDR1 SGHRS and CDR2 YFSETQ. The CDR3 runs 14 residues. CDR3 protein: CASSLTGGTGSYTF. CDR3 bases: TGCGCCAGCAGCTTGACCGGAGGGACGGGGAGCTACACCTTC.

The chain recombines TRBV15 with TRBJ1-2; D is perhaps TRBD1 (6 bases). The germline V gene has CDR1 LNHNV and CDR2 YYDKDF (reference sequence). The CDR3 extends over 14 amino acids. Trimming left V 0 bases short and J 8 bases short, with 13 bases between. Written as DNA, the CDR3 is TGTGCCACCAGCAGAGAGGGGGCCCTGGGGGGCTACACCTTC. This encodes CATSREGALGGYTF. The variable domain in full, with the rest retrieved from reference TRBV15 and TRBJ1-2, is DAMVIQNPRYQVTQFGKPVTLSCSQTLNHNVMYWYQQKSSQAPKLLFHYYDKDFNNEADTPDNFQSRRPNTSFCFLDIRSPGLGDTAMYLCATSREGALGGYTFGSGTRLTVV.

The chain combines TRBV21-1 with TRBJ1-2. TRBV21-1 is marked as a pseudogene. This CDR3 is built from 15 residues. In DNA form, the CDR3 reads TGTGCCAGCAGCAAAGGGGCACTAGCTAACTATGGCTACACCTTC. Its protein is CASSKGALANYGYTF.

The chain combines TRBV5-6 with TRBJ2-3, with TRBD2 identical over 10 bases. V lost 4 bases, J lost 3 bases, and 8 bases stayed unmatched. In germline, CDR1 is SGHDT, CDR2 YYEEEE. The CDR3 is made up of 16 amino acids. The CDR3: CASSMQLAGLTDTQYF. The DNA of the CDR3 is TGTGCCAGCAGCATGCAACTAGCGGGGTTGACAGATACGCAGTATTTT.